This TCR beta chain was obtained from a study of T cells expressing NK-cell markers (dated by TCRdb to between 2020 and 2021). Background on the whole study: About 8 donors provided sorted CD3+CD56+NKG2C+, CD3+CD56+NKG2C- and CD3+CD56-NKG2C+ T-cell subsets, whose TCR beta-chain repertoires were profiled. Of the eight sequenced donors, seven were found to be HCMV-seropositive and one was found to be HCMV-seronegative. The eight sequenced donors were randomly selected healthy volunteers, three men and five women. The libraries were sequenced on Illumina HiSeq 2000/2500, MiSeq or NextSeq, producing 2 x 150 bp reads. Beyond this particular receptor, the publication reports: Those dominant clonotypes were again the most abundant among CD3+CD56-NKG2C+ cells in a handful of donors, at roughly 28.3-65%. Whether the expanded NKG2C-expressing T cell clones were specific for HCMV antigens was left unclear. In roughly six donors, the dominant CD3+CD56+NKG2C+ clonotypes were among the top 10 CD8+ clonotypes and accounted for about 1.0-7.5% of CD8+ T cells.

The sequencer was an Illumina HiSeq 2000. TCR beta cDNA libraries were prepared using 5'RACE template switching, which introduced a universal primer site and unique molecular identifiers. cDNA synthesis was primed from the TCR beta constant segment and was followed by two successive PCR amplification steps. For the original study's pipeline: MIGEC handled demultiplexing of the reads and grouping by UMI, while MiTCR was used to assemble and quantify clonotypes. Only TCR cDNA sequences supported by at least two reads were kept to exclude erroneous sequences. The tcR package was used for downstream repertoire analysis, with clonotypes matched between fractions based on CDR3 nucleotide sequence plus V segment. VDJmatch was used to annotate antigen specificity against VDJdb, with one amino acid substitution in CDR3 allowed. After the reads were reprocessed by TCRdb, one entry was made per CDR3 protein sequence, with no DNA. The V and J calls follow TCRdb's processing rather than the paper's. The sample's table covers 400,000 to 500,000 distinct CDR3 sequences. The biggest ten clones account for 6% to 9.5% of the sample.

To determine HCMV serostatus, a commercial ELISA kit was used to detect HCMV-specific IgG in serum. Ficoll density gradient centrifugation was used to isolate peripheral blood mononuclear cells from blood. A word on this clonotype: The specificity of this receptor is unknown.

CDR1 and CDR2 are drawn from the germline V gene (reference sequence): DFQATT, SNEGSKA. From its cysteine to its phenylalanine, the CDR3 spans 13 amino acids. DNA for this receptor is not on file. The origin of this receptor is a woman between 18 and 70 years old in good health. Sequenced material: blood T cells: a sorted CD56 or NKG2C T cell subset, CD4+ or CD8+ T cells, or bulk PBMC T cells (not recorded which). The rearrangement combines TRBV20-1 with TRBJ2-1; TCRdb lists TRBD1, though no DNA is available to test this call. CDR3 loop: CSAPEGGLTEQFF.